Listed here are 18 T cell receptor beta chains from one sample, sequenced in a study of vaccination and CD4 T cells after COVID-19. These receptors have no known antigen. Documented treatment: 10-day PBMC culture with coronavirus spike peptide pools or control peptides (ViraFEST assay). Sequenced with the Oncomine TCR Beta short-read assay was DNA taken from cultured CD4+ T cells. MiXCR, applied by TCRdb to the PCR reads, yields one record per CDR3 protein. The sample holds approximately 18,000 distinct CDR3 sequences, 46% seen once. The starting material was CD4+ T cells from blood, cultured in vitro, obtained after SARS-CoV-2 vaccination. The source is a human donor who had recovered from COVID-19.

This clonotype was seen a few times. CDR3 amino acids: CASSLMGTSDEQFF. In DNA, the CDR3 is TGTGCCAGCAGCTTAATGGGGACTAGCGATGAGCAGTTCTTC. The V and J genes are TRBV7-3 and TRBJ2-1, with TRBD2 matching over 10 bases. Germline CDR1 SGHTA, CDR2 FQGTGA. V lost 1 base and J lost 8; bases outside the gene matches: 2. The CDR3 sequence is 14 residues long.

The genes are TRBV7-2 and TRBJ2-7; 8 nucleotides agree with TRBD2. V gave up 5 bases and J gave up 0 bases; unmatched junction bases: 6. The CDR3 is made up of 15 amino acids. The germline V gene encodes CDR1 SGHTA and CDR2 FQGNSA. The CDR3 coding sequence is TGTGCCAGCAGCCTGGTAGCGGGGAGCTCCTACGAGCAGTACTTC. Translating gives CASSLVAGSSYEQYF.

The J gene is TRBJ2-3, the V gene TRBV7-9; D is uncertain. CDR1 SEHNR and CDR2 FQNEAQ come from the germline V gene (reference sequence). Between the trimmed V and J ends, which lost 2 bases and 6 bases, there was a span of 9 bases. CDR3 size: 13 residues. Here the CDR3 DNA reads TGTGCCAGCAGCTTACTATCTGAGGATACGCAGTATTTT. Translating it yields CASSLLSEDTQYF.

The CDR3 reads CASSYRALSYEQYF. The CDR3 DNA follows: TGTGCCAGCAGTTATCGGGCACTCTCCTACGAGCAGTACTTC. The chain uses TRBV6-2 or TRBV6-3 and TRBJ2-7; D is ambiguous. V dropped 3 bases and J dropped 0 bases, with 9 bases sitting between them. The CDR3 is made up of 14 amino acids. Germline loops: CDR1 MNHEY, CDR2 SVGEGT.

Only a few counts were recorded for this clonotype. The chain combines TRBV6-1 with TRBJ2-3; TRBD2 might be the D (6 bases). Trimming removed 5 bases at V and 14 bases at J, with 20 bases between. Germline CDR1 and CDR2: MNHNS and SASEGT. The CDR3 runs to 13 residues. The CDR3 protein is CASSPQRTTLPYF. The CDR3 region has the DNA TGTGCCAGCAGTCCCCAAAGGACTACCCTGCCGTATTTT.

The rearrangement links TRBV27 to TRBJ1-2; no definite D call. This CDR3 has 13 residues. Trimming stripped 5 bases from V and 4 bases from J, with 11 bases between. Per germline, CDR1 MNHEY and CDR2 SMNVEV (reference sequence). DNA for the CDR3: TGTGCCAGCAGTCCTAGAGATTTCTATGGCTACACCTTC. Amino acid sequence: CASSPRDFYGYTF.

This rearrangement joins TRBV10-3 to TRBJ1-2, with TRBD1 matching over 7 bases. The CDR3 covers 13 residues. In germline, CDR1 is ENHRY, CDR2 SYGVKD. V was clipped by 6 bases and J by 4 bases; unmatched bases: 5. The CDR3 region is CAIRHRDSYGYTF. CDR3 sequence (DNA): TGTGCCATCAGACACCGGGACAGCTATGGCTACACCTTC.

The J gene is TRBJ1-6, the V gene TRBV7-9; D not certain. Germline assignment: CDR1 SEHNR and CDR2 FQNEAQ (reference sequence). V lost 3 bases and J 5 bases, leaving 11 bases between the germline ends. CDR3 length equals 15 residues. DNA of the CDR3: TGTGCCAGCAGCTTCATAGAGAGCAATAATTCACCCCTCCACTTT. The encoded protein is CASSFIESNNSPLHF.

The rearrangement joins TRBV28 to TRBJ2-3, with 7 bases fitting TRBD2. CDR1 MDHEN and CDR2 SYDVKM come from the germline V gene. Losses at the gene ends were 4 bases for V and 2 bases for J; bases not matched to a gene: 9. CDR3 length equals 16 residues. CDR3 bases: TGTGCCAGCAGTTCACCCGGGCTAGCGGACACAGATACGCAGTATTTT. It specifies CASSSPGLADTDTQYF.

The chain uses TRBV18 and TRBJ1-1; D remains ambiguous. This CDR3 is built from 14 residues. Trimming cost V 2 bases and J 0 bases, with 7 bases left between them. Looked up from germline, CDR1 is KGHSH and CDR2 is LQKENI. The CDR3 is CASSPSGMNTEAFF. The DNA for the CDR3 is TGTGCCAGCTCACCAAGCGGGATGAACACTGAAGCTTTCTTT.

The chain combines TRBV4-1 with TRBJ1-2, with D uncertain. Trimming removed 4 bases at V and 2 bases at J, with 20 bases between. There are 17 residues in the CDR3. Germline V gene lookup returns CDR1 MGHRA and CDR2 YSYEKL. The CDR3 nucleotides are TGCGCCAGCAGCCTAGGGCTGATAGGGTTTAGCAACTATGGCTACACCTTC. As protein: CASSLGLIGFSNYGYTF.

This clonotype showed up just once. The chain uses TRBV11-2 and TRBJ2-5; 9 bases are shared with TRBD2. J was trimmed by 5 bases and V by 5 bases; bases with no gene match: 6. The CDR3 covers 14 residues. Per germline, CDR1 SGHAT and CDR2 FQNNGV. CDR3 protein: CASSGGTSHETQYF. The CDR3 DNA reads TGTGCCAGCAGCGGAGGGACTAGCCACGAGACCCAGTACTTC. The full variable domain, rest sourced from reference TRBV11-2 and TRBJ2-5, is EAGVAQSPRYKIIEKRQSVAFWCNPISGHATLYWYQQILGQGPKLLIQFQNNGVVDDSQLPKDRFSAERLKGVDSTLKIQPAKLEDSAVYLCASSGGTSHETQYFGPGTRLLVL.

The chain employs TRBV27 and TRBJ2-7, with TRBD2 as a possible D gene (6 bases). V was clipped by 6 bases and J by 3 bases, with 12 bases between them. This CDR3 spans 13 amino acids. The germline V gene has CDR1 MNHEY and CDR2 SMNVEV (reference sequence). The CDR3 reads CASRRDSYYEQYF. CDR3 bases: TGTGCCAGCAGGCGGGACTCTTACTACGAGCAGTACTTC.

This chain connects TRBV7-6 to TRBJ2-3, with 8 bases fitting TRBD1. There are 14 residues in the CDR3. CDR1 and CDR2 from the germline V gene are SGHVS and FNYEAQ. Trimming removed 5 bases from V and 5 bases from J; junction bases left unmatched: 6. DNA of the CDR3: TGTGCCAGCAGCCTCCAGGGGGCCGGAGATACGCAGTATTTT. Translating it yields CASSLQGAGDTQYF.

This clonotype was recorded a few times. The CDR3 reads CASSSDVSYEQYF. The DNA for the CDR3 is TGTGCCAGCAGCTCAGATGTCTCCTACGAGCAGTACTTC. The J gene is TRBJ2-7, the V gene TRBV7-2; no reliable D call. Between the trimmed V and J ends, which lost 4 bases and 0 bases, there was a span of 7 bases. The CDR3 contains 13 residues. CDR1 and CDR2 (germline): SGHTA, FQGNSA. Variable domain in full (rest from reference TRBV7-2 and TRBJ2-7): GAGVSQSPSNKVTEKGKDVELRCDPISGHTALYWYRQSLGQGLEFLIYFQGNSAPDKSGLPSDRFSAERTGGSVSTLTIQRTQQEDSAVYLCASSSDVSYEQYFGPGTRLTVT.

In its sample, this clonotype was seen once. The genes are TRBV20-1 and TRBJ2-5, with D possibly being TRBD2 (6 bases). Germline V gene data show CDR1 as DFQATT and CDR2 as SNEGSKA (reference sequence). V gave up 0 bases and J gave up 2 bases, with 13 bases separating them. The CDR3 loop spans 15 amino acids. The DNA for the CDR3 is TGCAGTGCTAGAGATCCGGCGGGGCAGCAAGAGACCCAGTACTTC. This encodes CSARDPAGQQETQYF.

This clonotype showed up just a few times. This sequence joins TRBV4-2 and TRBJ2-7; D might be TRBD2 (6 bases). CDR1 and CDR2 (germline): LGHNA, YNFKEQ. CDR3 length: 15 residues. V gave up 0 bases and J gave up 3 bases, with 12 bases separating them. The CDR3 sequence is CASSQDIGGDYEQYF. CDR3 DNA sequence: TGTGCCAGCAGCCAAGATATCGGCGGGGACTACGAGCAGTACTTC.

V gene TRBV7-2 combines with J gene TRBJ1-2, with 8 bases lining up with TRBD1. With V trimmed by 5 bases and J by 5 bases, 10 bases remained unmatched. The CDR3 runs 15 residues. From germline, CDR1 is SGHTA and CDR2 FQGNSA. The CDR3 DNA is TGTGCCAGCAGCAAAGACGGGACAGGAGGATATGGCTACACCTTC. Residues: CASSKDGTGGYGYTF.